This TCR beta chain was found in a study of memory CD4+ T cells and cytomegalovirus serostatus. The overall study: Healthy Belgian adult donors included several CMV-positive and 20 to 30 CMV-negative people. Study-wide results and caveats: A US-trained random forest predicted CMV serostatus with median AUC approximately 0.9.

The sort gate was single viable CD3+CD4+CD8-CD45RO+ cells for memory CD4+ T cells. CD4+ T cells were isolated by positive magnetic selection. Germline V CDR1 and CDR2: MDHEN, SYDVKM. V lost 7 bases and J lost 10, with 22 bases in between. The CDR3 is made up of 14 amino acids. Note on this clone: Its antigen is not known.

Authors' analysis steps: Out-of-frame sequences were removed, leaving around 2.2 million distinct TCRbeta sequences. Here immunoSEQ multiplex PCR was the method, and the copy in TCRdb shows in-frame clones only, minus some. That table furnishes V, J and clone size, whereas the DNA furnished D and trimming. The table lists 56,000 or so clones, about three quarters of them singletons. This sequence was found in an adult in good health and CMV-seronegative. Some clones in this sample may be carry-over from other donors' samples. This chain joins TRBV28 and TRBJ1-1; the D gene is possibly TRBD1 (5 bases). The sequenced sample was memory CD4+ T cells from blood. This CDR3 is CASTPGQGFGAAFF. CDR3 nucleotides: TGTGCCAGCACTCCGGGTCAGGGATTCGGTGCAGCTTTCTTT.